The 22 T cell receptor beta chains presented below share a single source sample, sequenced in a study of control samples from healthy donors and cancer patients. Produced via immunoSEQ multiplex PCR; TCRdb's table is partial and in-frame only. The sample includes under 150,000 clones, over 85% seen only once; the top ten take 3.6%. Material for sequencing was blood. The receptor source for this set is a man aged 25 to 45 in good health.

This CDR3 reads CASSLGSSTNTEAFF. The CDR3 nucleotides are TGCGCCAGCAGCTTGGGTAGTAGTACGAACACTGAAGCTTTCTTT. V and J are TRBV5-1 and TRBJ1-1, with D uncertain. Between the trimmed V and J ends, which lost 0 bases and 1 base, there was a span of 10 bases. This CDR3 comprises 15 residues. Germline CDR1 and CDR2: SGHRS and YFSETQ.

The chain is built from TRBV5-1 and TRBJ2-7; 9 nucleotides line up with TRBD1. CDR3 size: 18 residues. CDR1 and CDR2 from the germline V gene are SGHRS and YFSETQ. The J segment lost 2 bases and the V segment lost 0 bases, leaving 12 bases of the junction unmatched. The CDR3 loop reads CASSLGPPGQGLTYEQYF. The CDR3 coding sequence is TGCGCCAGCAGCTTGGGCCCCCCGGGACAGGGATTGACCTACGAGCAGTACTTC.

This clone was detected only once. The CDR3, as DNA: TGTGCCAGCAGCGTGGCCGGAATGAACACTGAAGCTTTCTTT. It yields the protein CASSVAGMNTEAFF. The chain is built from TRBV9 and TRBJ1-1; D is unclear. This CDR3 contains 14 residues. CDR1 and CDR2 (germline): SGDLS, YYNGEE. V dropped 2 bases and J dropped 0 bases, with 8 bases sitting between them. The entire variable domain, with the rest obtained from reference TRBV9 and TRBJ1-1, is as follows: DSGVTQTPKHLITATGQRVTLRCSPRSGDLSVYWYQQSLDQGLQFLIQYYNGEERAKGNILERFSAQQFPDLHSELNLSSLELGDSALYFCASSVAGMNTEAFFGQGTRLTVV.

The chain combines TRBV29-1 with TRBJ2-1; weak D call: TRBD2 (6 bases). CDR3 length equals 14 residues. The V gene lost 7 bases and the J gene lost 1 base, with 14 bases spanning the gap. Germline CDR1 SQVTM, CDR2 ANQGSEA. In DNA, the CDR3 is TGCAGCGGGGTGCGGGGACTTTCCTACAATGAGCAGTTCTTC. It translates to CSGVRGLSYNEQFF.

The J gene is TRBJ2-5, the V gene TRBV6-2 or TRBV6-3; 8 bases map to TRBD2. The V gene end was trimmed by 2 bases and the J gene end by 4 bases; junction bases not matched to a gene: 15. This CDR3 region has 18 residues. CDR1 MNHEY and CDR2 SVGEGT come from the germline V gene. CDR3 sequence (DNA): TGTGCCAGCAGTTACCCCCTTTACGGGGGGGCCCTCTTAGAGACCCAGTACTTC. Translated, it gives CASSYPLYGGALLETQYF.

The V call is TRBV6-5, the J call TRBJ2-5; D is unresolved. The CDR3 is 15 amino acids. The V end was cut by 0 bases, the J end by 2 bases, with 10 bases between. The germline gives CDR1 MNHEY, CDR2 SVGAGI. The chain's CDR3 is CASSYSPVGQETQYF. CDR3 nucleotides: TGTGCCAGCAGTTACTCCCCTGTTGGTCAAGAGACCCAGTACTTC.

The CDR3 sequence is CASSPQQGWTLTTTYEQYF. The DNA of the CDR3 is TGTGCCAGCAGTCCACAACAGGGATGGACCCTTACCACTACCTACGAGCAGTACTTC. The genes are TRBV6-6 and TRBJ2-7; D possibly corresponds to TRBD1 (6 bases). This CDR3 comprises 19 residues. The V end lost 5 bases, the J end lost 2 bases, and 28 bases lay between the germline ends. Germline V gene sequence: CDR1 MNHNY, CDR2 SVGAGI (reference sequence).

The chain is built from TRBV19 and TRBJ2-3; TRBD2 matches at 8 bases. Germline CDR1 is LNHDA and CDR2 is SQIVND (reference sequence). V trimming: 6 bases; J trimming: 6 bases; junction bases outside the gene matches: 5. The CDR3 runs to 13 residues. The CDR3: CASSTGGPDTQYF. In nucleotides, the CDR3 is TGTGCCAGTAGCACGGGGGGGCCCGATACGCAGTATTTT.

The chain joins TRBV15 to TRBJ2-3, with 10 bases aligning to TRBD2. The germline V gene encodes CDR1 LNHNV and CDR2 YYDKDF (reference sequence). Unmatched junction bases numbered 9, after V lost 1 base and J lost 2 bases. This CDR3 region has 18 residues. CDR3 DNA: TGTGCCACCAGCAGAGTCCAAATAGCGGGGGGACACACAGATACGCAGTATTTT. Residues: CATSRVQIAGGHTDTQYF.

The chain employs TRBV23-1 and TRBJ1-1; 7 nucleotides match TRBD1. TRBV23-1 is marked as an open reading frame, function uncertain. Trimming removed 6 bases from V and 7 bases from J; junction bases left unmatched: 5. The CDR3 length is 12 residues. The CDR3 loop reads CASRTGWSEAFF. CDR3 nucleotides: TGCGCCAGCAGGACAGGGTGGAGTGAAGCTTTCTTT.

This chain's CDR3 is CASSPQSGPVTDTQYF. In DNA form, the CDR3 reads TGCGCCAGCAGCCCCCAGTCAGGCCCGGTCACAGATACGCAGTATTTT. This chain links TRBV4-1 with TRBJ2-3; unclear D gene. The CDR3 contains 16 residues. Germline loops: CDR1 MGHRA, CDR2 YSYEKL. Trimming took off 4 bases at V and 2 bases at J, with 16 bases between the two ends.

The CDR3 sequence: CASSQGVVRLAGVNEQFF. The CDR3 DNA follows: TGCGCCAGCAGCCAAGGAGTAGTGAGACTAGCGGGGGTCAATGAGCAGTTCTTC. This chain joins TRBV4-3 and TRBJ2-1; TRBD2 agrees at 12 bases. J lost 6 bases, V lost 1 base, and 10 bases had no gene match. Germline V gene sequence: CDR1 LGHNA, CDR2 YSLEER. The CDR3 runs 18 residues.

The V and J genes are TRBV6-5 and TRBJ1-1; the D gene is possibly TRBD1 (5 bases). In germline, CDR1 is MNHEY, CDR2 SVGAGI. The CDR3 totals 12 residues. V was clipped by 6 bases and J by 0 bases, with 5 bases between them. CDR3: CASRDMNTEAFF. The CDR3 DNA follows: TGTGCCAGCAGGGACATGAACACTGAAGCTTTCTTT.

This clone was recorded once. This chain links TRBV4-2 with TRBJ1-5, with TRBD1 matching over 9 bases. The CDR3 sequence is 16 residues long. Trimming removed 1 base from V and 1 base from J; junction bases left unmatched: 2. In germline, CDR1 is LGHNA, CDR2 YNFKEQ. CDR3 in amino acids: CASSQGDRVSNQPQHF. CDR3 DNA: TGTGCCAGCAGCCAAGGGGACAGGGTAAGCAATCAGCCCCAGCATTTT.

V gene TRBV28 combines with J gene TRBJ2-1, with 8 bases that match TRBD2. V dropped 8 bases and J dropped 2; count of bases not matched to a gene: 11. In germline, CDR1 is MDHEN, CDR2 SYDVKM. There are 16 residues in the CDR3. CDR3 region: CASGSLAGGTYNEQFF. For the CDR3, the DNA is TGTGCCAGCGGATCTTTGGCGGGGGGTACCTACAATGAGCAGTTCTTC.

This chain joins TRBV28 and TRBJ2-1; D might be TRBD1 or TRBD2, each matching 6 bases. Trimming cost V 6 bases and J 10 bases, with 19 bases left between them. This CDR3 spans 14 amino acids. From germline, CDR1 is MDHEN and CDR2 SYDVKM. CDR3 bases: TGTGCCAGCAGCCACGACGGAGGGGGTGAAGAGCAGTTCTTC. It specifies CASSHDGGGEEQFF.

The chain has TRBV9 and TRBJ1-1, with TRBD1 identical over 7 bases. In germline, CDR1 is SGDLS, CDR2 YYNGEE. The CDR3 has 16 amino acids. V lost 4 bases and J lost 1; bases outside the gene matches: 10. The CDR3 DNA follows: TGTGCCAGCAGCACCGGGACAGTAAGGGAGAACACTGAAGCTTTCTTT. This encodes CASSTGTVRENTEAFF.

The genes are TRBV24-1 and TRBJ2-7; D gene ambiguous. This CDR3 comprises 16 residues. The V end was cut by 9 bases, the J end by 4 bases, with 24 bases between. Germline-derived CDR1 and CDR2 are KGHDR and SFDVKD. The CDR3 coding sequence is TGTGCCACCCCCAGGATTCGTCTTTGCCGCTGGTACGAGCAGTACTTC. It codes for CATPRIRLCRWYEQYF.

The table lists this clone with a count of one. The J gene is TRBJ1-1, the V gene TRBV6-6; a possible D gene is TRBD1 (5 bases). The V gene lost 2 bases and the J gene lost 0 bases, with 7 bases spanning the gap. CDR3 length: 14 amino acids. In germline, CDR1 is MNHNY, CDR2 SVGAGI (reference sequence). The CDR3 nucleotides read TGTGCCAGCAGTTACCAGGGAATGAACACTGAAGCTTTCTTT. It encodes CASSYQGMNTEAFF.

V gene TRBV7-9 combines with J gene TRBJ2-6; 7 bases are shared with TRBD1. Per the germline V gene, CDR1 is SEHNR and CDR2 is FQNEAQ (reference sequence). V gave up 5 bases and J gave up 2 bases; unmatched junction bases: 12. The CDR3 spans 18 residues. CDR3 region: CASSPFSDRATGANVLTF. The CDR3 coding sequence is TGTGCCAGCAGCCCATTCTCCGACAGGGCAACTGGGGCCAACGTCCTGACTTTC.

As DNA, the CDR3 is TGTGCCAGCAGCGTAGGTCTCTCTGGAAACACCATATATTTT. Protein product: CASSVGLSGNTIYF. The chain is built from TRBV9 and TRBJ1-3, with D unresolved. V shed 0 bases and J shed 0 bases, with 4 bases lying between them. This CDR3 contains 14 residues. Looked up from germline, CDR1 is SGDLS and CDR2 is YYNGEE.

V and J are TRBV6-5 and TRBJ2-1, with TRBD2 identical over 11 bases. The CDR3 has 15 residues. Per the germline V gene, CDR1 is MNHEY and CDR2 is SVGAGI. Trimming at V came to 7 bases and at J to 4 bases, leaving 6 bases not matched to a gene. CDR3 loop: CASTLGLADYNEQFF. The CDR3, as DNA: TGTGCCAGCACCCTGGGACTAGCGGATTACAATGAGCAGTTCTTC.